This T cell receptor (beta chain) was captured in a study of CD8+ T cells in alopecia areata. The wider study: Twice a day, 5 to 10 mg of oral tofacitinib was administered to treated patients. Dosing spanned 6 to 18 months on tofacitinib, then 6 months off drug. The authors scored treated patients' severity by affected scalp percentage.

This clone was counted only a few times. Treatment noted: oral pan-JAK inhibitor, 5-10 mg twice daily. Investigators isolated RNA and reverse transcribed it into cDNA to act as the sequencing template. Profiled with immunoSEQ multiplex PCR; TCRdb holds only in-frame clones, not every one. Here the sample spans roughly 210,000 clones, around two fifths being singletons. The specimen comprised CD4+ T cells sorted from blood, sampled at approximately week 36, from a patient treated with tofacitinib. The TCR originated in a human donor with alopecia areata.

The CDR3, as DNA: TGTGCCAGCAGCTTGCCGGGACACCGCCGGGGCGAGCAGTACTTC. Its protein is CASSLPGHRRGEQYF. V and J are TRBV5-4 and TRBJ2-7; D is perhaps TRBD1 (6 bases). CDR3 size: 15 residues. Trimming left V 1 base short and J 6 bases short, with 17 bases between. Per the germline V gene, CDR1 is SGHNT and CDR2 is YYREEE (reference sequence).